What follows is one TCR beta chain and its context. Its cognate antigen is unknown. At one end, the junction sequence differs from germline, possibly due to a read error. Produced via immunoSEQ multiplex PCR; TCRdb's table is partial and in-frame only. The sample carries 95,000 to 110,000 clones, 81% recorded once. This sample was taken from a study of glioma-infiltrating T cells after dendritic cell vaccination. Broader study findings: The cohort had few patients with full blood and tumor sets.

This CDR3 spans 22 amino acids. CDR1 and CDR2 (germline): MNHNS, SASEGT. The material sequenced was blood, taken before dendritic cell vaccination. J is TRBJ1-2 and V is TRBV6-1; weak D call: TRBD1 (6 bases). This TCR came from a human donor with glioblastoma. The CDR3 nucleotides are TGTGTCAGCAGTGAAGCTCCGCTCCGGTTAACGGGGGGCGTAACAGCTAACTATGGCTACACCTTC. It is translated as CVSSEAPLRLTGGVTANYGYTF.